This T cell receptor beta chain was recorded in a study of shared clonotypes between healthy human individuals. In the study overall: The plates for each donor numbered three CD4 naive, three CD4 memory, two CD8 naive and one CD8 memory.

Study outcomes and limitations: Non-shared clonotypes showed lower generation probabilities than clonotypes common to all four donors. For naive CD4 cells, around 5% of clonotypes were shared across several donors. Rarefaction demonstrated incomplete sorted-subset sequencing despite large depth.

Note on this clone: The antigen is undetermined.

Some clones are missing from TCRdb's copy, which holds only in-frame ones; the method was immunoSEQ multiplex PCR. Among 2 million to 2.5 million clones, around 93% were seen once, and the ten largest hold 1.5% to 2%. Terminally differentiated effector memory CD45RA+ cells were excluded by CCR7 positive selection of CD45RO-negative cells. The sequencing sample was made of naive CD8+ T cells from PBMCs. The clonotype was recovered from a man aged 18 to 35 in good health. Some clones in this sample may be carry-over from other donors' samples.

This CDR3 reads CASSPGEGGEQYF. The CDR3 bases are TGTGCCAGCAGCCCCGGGGAAGGGGGCGAGCAGTACTTC. The rearrangement uses TRBV7-9 and TRBJ2-7, with D possibly TRBD1 on 6 matching bases. This CDR3 has 13 residues. CDR1 and CDR2 from the germline V gene are SEHNR and FQNEAQ (reference sequence). V lost 5 bases to trimming and J lost 6 bases, with 14 bases between them.